These 27 T cell receptor beta chains were sequenced from one sample in a study of T cell responses to AZD1222 COVID-19 vaccine. Profiled with immunoSEQ multiplex PCR; TCRdb holds only in-frame clones, not every one. The data contain 130,000 to 150,000 clones, around 84% of them seen just once; the ten biggest clones take up approximately 5.4%. The sequencing used peripheral blood, collected 28 days after the second AZD1222 dose. These receptors all come from an adult who received the AZD1222 COVID-19 vaccine.

The CDR3 DNA reads TGCGCCAGCTCCTGGACTGAGAACACTGAAGCTTTCTTT. It codes for CASSWTENTEAFF. The chain has TRBV10-2 and TRBJ1-1; no firm D call. The germline gives CDR1 WSHSY, CDR2 SAAADI. Trimming left V 8 bases short and J 1 base short, with 11 bases between. The length of the CDR3 is 13 residues.

This chain links TRBV5-1 with TRBJ1-1; the D is unclear. Deletions cut 6 bases from V and 0 bases from J, with 9 bases between. Germline V CDR1 and CDR2: SGHRS, YFSETQ. The CDR3 length is 13 residues. CDR3 loop: CASMPQLNTEAFF. In DNA form, the CDR3 reads TGCGCCAGCATGCCCCAGCTGAACACTGAAGCTTTCTTT.

The V gene is TRBV2, the J gene TRBJ1-2; D not certain. The V and J ends lost 3 bases and 2 bases respectively, with 13 bases between them. Per the germline V gene, CDR1 is SNHLY and CDR2 is FYNNEI. This CDR3 comprises 15 residues. The CDR3: CASSEEGALNYGYTF. The DNA of the CDR3 is TGTGCCAGCAGTGAGGAGGGAGCGTTAAACTATGGCTACACCTTC.

The chain is built from TRBV11-2 and TRBJ2-3, with no clear D. Germline-derived CDR1 and CDR2 are SGHAT and FQNNGV. CDR3 length: 14 amino acids. Trimming removed 3 bases from V and 2 bases from J, with 9 bases in between. The chain's CDR3 is CASSFSDSTDTQYF. For the CDR3, the DNA is TGTGCCAGCAGCTTTTCGGATTCCACAGATACGCAGTATTTT.

This sequence joins TRBV30 and TRBJ1-1, with 10 bases aligning to TRBD1. Germline CDR1 and CDR2: GTSNPN and SVGIG (reference sequence). Germline trimming cut 0 bases from V and 5 bases from J; bases unmatched to any gene: 6. The CDR3 totals 15 residues. This chain's CDR3 is CAWSVLTGGATEAFF. As DNA, the CDR3 is TGTGCCTGGAGTGTCCTGACAGGGGGCGCAACTGAAGCTTTCTTT.

The V gene is TRBV4-2, the J gene TRBJ2-1; 9 bases agree with TRBD2. The CDR3 spans 16 residues. V lost 1 base, J lost 7 bases, and 8 bases stayed unmatched. The germline CDR1 and CDR2 sequences are LGHNA and YNFKEQ. The CDR3 nucleotides are TGTGCCAGCAGCCAAGCGGGCGGGGGGGAGTTTAATGAGCAGTTCTTC. It encodes CASSQAGGGEFNEQFF.

A single count supports this clone. V usage is TRBV30 and J usage is TRBJ1-1; unclear D gene. The CDR3 has 13 residues. Trimming took off 2 bases at V and 1 base at J, with 8 bases between the two ends. Germline V gene lookup returns CDR1 GTSNPN and CDR2 SVGIG (reference sequence). The CDR3 nucleotides read TGTGCCTGGAGTTTGTCCCAGAACACTGAAGCTTTCTTT. Its translation: CAWSLSQNTEAFF.

The chain couples TRBV11-2 to TRBJ2-2; D may be TRBD1 or TRBD2 (5 bases each). The CDR3 consists of 15 residues. The V end was cut by 1 base, the J end by 4 bases, with 10 bases between. The V gene's germline CDR1 is SGHAT and CDR2 FQNNGV. The CDR3 here is CASSLAGTTTGELFF. CDR3 in DNA: TGTGCCAGCAGCTTAGCCGGGACGACCACCGGGGAGCTGTTTTTT.

The chain uses TRBV27 and TRBJ1-2, with a possible D match to TRBD1 (5 bases). V lost 4 bases and J 1 base, leaving 13 bases between the germline ends. The CDR3 has 15 amino acids. Germline CDR1 MNHEY, CDR2 SMNVEV (reference sequence). CDR3: CASSSISQGNYGYTF. The CDR3 DNA sequence: TGTGCCAGCAGTTCTATTTCGCAGGGTAACTATGGCTACACCTTC.

The rearrangement joins TRBV10-3 to TRBJ2-7; 11 nucleotides agree with TRBD2. Trimming took 10 bases from V and 0 from J; bases not matched to a gene: 5. This CDR3 contains 14 residues. CDR1 and CDR2 (germline): ENHRY, SYGVKD. Here the CDR3 reads CATETSGASYEQYF. The CDR3 coding sequence is TGTGCCACCGAGACTAGCGGGGCCTCCTACGAGCAGTACTTC.

The chain employs TRBV19 and TRBJ1-1; TRBD1 matches at 12 bases. V gave up 4 bases and J gave up 7 bases; unmatched junction bases: 7. Looked up from germline, CDR1 is LNHDA and CDR2 is SQIVND (reference sequence). This CDR3 comprises 15 residues. CDR3 coding DNA: TGTGCCAGTAGTACGAGGGACAGGGGGCGCGATGAAGCTTTCTTT. Translating it yields CASSTRDRGRDEAFF.

This sequence joins TRBV3-1 (or the pseudogene TRBV3-2) and TRBJ2-3; no reliable D call. This CDR3 contains 11 residues. The V gene lost 3 bases and the J gene lost 9 bases, with 7 bases spanning the gap. Germline CDR1 reads LGHDT; CDR2 reads YNNKEL (reference sequence). The CDR3 protein is CASSQSNTQYF. DNA of the CDR3: TGTGCCAGCAGCCAGAGCAACACGCAGTATTTT.

This sequence joins TRBV10-1 and TRBJ2-7, with D possibly being TRBD2 (5 bases). The CDR3 runs 13 residues. The V gene lost 6 bases and the J gene lost 6 bases, with 15 bases spanning the gap. CDR1 and CDR2 (germline): WNHNN, SYGVQD (reference sequence). CDR3 amino acids: CASREGGLSEQYF. In nucleotides, the CDR3 is TGCGCCAGCAGAGAGGGTGGTCTGAGCGAGCAGTACTTC.

CDR3 in DNA: TGTGCCAGCTCACCCTTTGACGGGGTCCTACGCTCTTCTGAAAAACTGTTTTTT. Its protein is CASSPFDGVLRSSEKLFF. The J gene is TRBJ1-4, the V gene TRBV18; D is uncertain. V was trimmed by 3 bases and J by 7 bases, leaving 24 bases between them. Per germline, CDR1 KGHSH and CDR2 LQKENI. CDR3 length: 18 residues.

The rearrangement links TRBV5-4 to TRBJ2-2; D is perhaps TRBD2 (6 bases). The CDR3 extends over 16 amino acids. V dropped 2 bases and J dropped 2 bases, with 13 bases sitting between them. The germline CDR1 and CDR2 sequences are SGHNT and YYREEE (reference sequence). DNA for the CDR3: TGTGCCAGCAGCTTCATGGCGGGGACCAACACCGGGGAGCTGTTTTTT. This codes for CASSFMAGTNTGELFF.

This chain uses TRBV3-1 (or the pseudogene TRBV3-2) with TRBJ1-1; unclear D gene. The CDR3 sequence is 15 residues long. Deletions cut 0 bases from V and 7 bases from J, with 15 bases between. Germline V gene data show CDR1 as LGHDT and CDR2 as YNNKEL (reference sequence). The CDR3 coding sequence is TGTGCCAGCAGCCAAGAAGAGGAGGTTCACGGTGAAGCTTTCTTT. This translates into CASSQEEEVHGEAFF.

The count of this clone is one. The sample has other DNA sequences that encode this CDR3 too. CDR3 amino acids: CASSPSTDTQYF. DNA for the CDR3: TGTGCCAGCTCGCCTAGCACAGATACGCAGTATTTT. The chain joins TRBV18 to TRBJ2-3; no reliable D call. V lost 6 bases, J lost 0 bases, and 4 bases lay in between. Looked up from germline, CDR1 is KGHSH and CDR2 is LQKENI. CDR3 length: 12 residues.

J is TRBJ2-5 and V is TRBV28, with a possible D match to TRBD1 (6 bases). CDR1 and CDR2 (germline): MDHEN, SYDVKM. V lost 5 bases and J 9 bases, leaving 19 bases between the germline ends. CDR3 length equals 14 residues. The CDR3 coding sequence is TGTGCCAGCAGTGAGGGACAAGGACACGTGGCCCAGTACTTC. Translating it yields CASSEGQGHVAQYF.

J is TRBJ1-3 and V is TRBV5-4; D unclear. Germline values: CDR1 SGHNT, CDR2 YYREEE (reference sequence). Trimming removed 3 bases from V and 3 bases from J, with 7 bases in between. The CDR3 consists of 13 residues. The CDR3 coding sequence is TGTGCCAGCAGCTGGGCTGATGGAAACACCATATATTTT. The encoded protein is CASSWADGNTIYF.

J is TRBJ1-2 and V is TRBV29-1, with TRBD1 as a possible D gene (5 bases). CDR1 SQVTM and CDR2 ANQGSEA come from the germline V gene. V dropped 3 bases and J dropped 8 bases, with 16 bases sitting between them. The CDR3 covers 13 residues. The CDR3 nucleotides are TGCAGCGTTGAGGGTCTGGCAGGGAACGGCTACACCTTC. Its protein is CSVEGLAGNGYTF.

V gene TRBV9 combines with J gene TRBJ2-2; 11 bases agree with TRBD2. Trimming took 4 bases from V and 6 from J; bases not matched to a gene: 5. This CDR3 has 15 residues. CDR1 and CDR2 (germline): SGDLS, YYNGEE. CDR3 sequence: CASSTSGGVAGELFF. CDR3 sequence (DNA): TGTGCCAGCAGCACTAGCGGGGGAGTGGCCGGGGAGCTGTTTTTT.

This clone was seen once. The chain has TRBV2 and TRBJ2-1; 7 positions match TRBD2. Germline V gene sequence: CDR1 SNHLY, CDR2 FYNNEI. This CDR3 is 15 amino acids long. The V and J ends lost 7 bases and 0 bases, in that order; junction bases with no gene match: 6. The CDR3 sequence is CASIASGSSYNEQFF. For the CDR3, the DNA is TGTGCCAGCATTGCTAGCGGTAGCTCCTACAATGAGCAGTTCTTC.

This chain connects TRBV4-2 to TRBJ1-3, with a possible D match to TRBD1 (6 bases). Germline CDR1 and CDR2: LGHNA and YNFKEQ. With 2 bases removed from V and 2 bases from J, the gap between germline ends came to 10 bases. The CDR3 is 15 amino acids. CDR3 DNA: TGTGCCAGCAGCCAAACCACAGGGCCTGGAAACACCATATATTTT. Translation: CASSQTTGPGNTIYF.

CDR3 protein: CASTEVFEAFF. The CDR3 DNA follows: TGTGCCAGCACAGAGGTGTTTGAAGCTTTCTTT. The chain couples TRBV6-5 to TRBJ1-1; D uncertain. The CDR3 contains 11 residues. The V gene lost 7 bases and the J gene lost 7 bases, with 10 bases spanning the gap. Germline CDR1 reads MNHEY; CDR2 reads SVGAGI.

CDR3 nucleotides: TGTGCCAGCAATAGCGGGGGGGCCGGCACCGGGGAGCTGTTTTTT. Its translation: CASNSGGAGTGELFF. The chain combines TRBV6-5 with TRBJ2-2; TRBD2 agrees at 11 bases. V was pared by 7 bases and J by 4 bases, with 5 bases of the junction left unmatched. The CDR3 is made up of 15 amino acids. Germline CDR1 and CDR2: MNHEY and SVGAGI.

The chain has TRBV28 and TRBJ2-1; TRBD2 is a possible D gene (6 bases). Trimming removed 8 bases at V and 0 bases at J, with 17 bases between. CDR3 size: 16 residues. Germline V CDR1 and CDR2: MDHEN, SYDVKM. The CDR3 loop reads CASHGWGDRSYNEQFF. DNA for the CDR3: TGTGCCAGCCATGGCTGGGGGGACCGCTCCTACAATGAGCAGTTCTTC. Using reference TRBV28 and TRBJ2-1 for the parts outside the CDR3, the full variable domain is DVKVTQSSRYLVKRTGEKVFLECVQDMDHENMFWYRQDPGLGLRLIYFSYDVKMKEKGDIPEGYSVSREKKERFSLILESASTNQTSMYLCASHGWGDRSYNEQFFGPGTRLTVL.

V usage is TRBV13 and J usage is TRBJ2-7; D is undetermined. From germline, CDR1 is PRHDT and CDR2 FYEKMQ (reference sequence). The CDR3 covers 15 residues. The V and J ends lost 4 bases and 5 bases respectively, with 18 bases between them. CDR3 protein: CASSSSSSPLNEQYF. DNA of the CDR3: TGTGCCAGCAGCTCCTCCAGTTCACCCTTGAACGAGCAGTACTTC.